The T cell receptor beta chain under discussion was sequenced for a study of CD8 T cells in Susac syndrome (dated 2019 in TCRdb). In terms of the full investigation: Repertoire sequencing was used to test whether CD8+ T cell activation and differentiation in Susac syndrome was antigen driven. CD8+ T cell repertoire clonality was compared between eleven to twelve healthy donors, some 14 Susac syndrome patients and 15 multiple sclerosis patients.

CDR1 and CDR2 (SGHVS, FNYEAQ) derive from the germline V gene. V was cut back by 8 bases and J by 0 bases, leaving a gap of 10 bases between them. Reading from cysteine to phenylalanine, the CDR3 counts 14 amino acids. The kept DNA is CDR3 alone, 42 bases in frame from the first base. RNA was extracted with the RNeasy kit and about 0.5 to 1 ug was reverse transcribed using random hexamers. The immunoSEQ multiplex PCR assay, covering 54 Vbeta and 13 Jbeta segments, was used to amplify TCR beta CDR3 regions. PCR amplification bias was corrected using a synthetic template baseline for primer optimization and computational correction. The authors' analysis ran thus. Reads were annotated to V, D and J genes per IMGT and analyzed with immunoSEQ Analyzer, keeping only productive sequences. Clonality was computed as one minus Shannon entropy normalized by log2 of the number of productive unique sequences. For each patient and control, public and private clones were evaluated within the 100 most prevalent clones. Clones were defined as Susac-specific when absent from the healthy and MS cohorts, from roughly 1,100 published viral clones and from other ImmuneACCESS disease sequences. TCRdb reanalyzed the raw reads on its own, using fastp at Q25 for trimming and MiXCR for clone calling, and kept in-frame beta chains. Every entry covers one CDR3 protein and lists the most common genes and DNA from its rows. TCRdb's processing, not the authors', yielded these V and J calls. The sample table holds more than 75,000 distinct CDR3 sequences, of which 90% to 95% were seen once. The ten largest make up 0.3% to 0.4% of the sample.

Peripheral blood CD8+ and CD4+ T cells from healthy donors, Susac syndrome patients and multiple sclerosis patients were profiled by high-throughput TCR beta sequencing. Healthy donors were age- and sex-matched controls. Bulk CD8+ and CD4+ T cells were purified by magnetic negative isolation, whereas CD8+ TEMRA cells were enriched by FACS. Blood was drawn into EDTA tubes, processed within 24 hours, and PBMCs were isolated by density gradient centrifugation. PBMCs intended for TCR sequencing were cryopreserved in liquid nitrogen and were subsequently thawed in a 37 degrees C water bath. Purity of sorted or isolated CD4+, CD8+ and CD8+ TEMRA cells was at least 90%. Concerning this clonotype: Its antigen is currently not known. Per-base quality was not reported, and no clone a single base away is much larger than it.

Here is what the overall study found, with its caveats: The number of individuals in the TCR sequencing and HLA analysis was recognized as being relatively small.

The chain joins TRBV7-6 to TRBJ2-2, with the D assignment possibly TRBD1 or TRBD2, given 5 matching bases for each. Material for sequencing was CD8+ T cells from PBMCs. This TCR came from a human donor in good health. In nucleotide form, the sequence is TGTGCCAGCTCACGGGGACCGAACACCGGGGAGCTGTTTTTT. It translates as CASSRGPNTGELFF.